A single sample is the source of the 3 T cell receptor beta chains below, sequenced in a study of OX40 agonist ivuxolimab in advanced cancers. Profiling relied on immunoSEQ multiplex PCR, and the TCRdb table lists in-frame clones only, not all of them. The table shows 55,000 to 85,000 clones, with 70% to 90% occurring only once. The sequenced sample was CD4+ or CD8+ T cells sorted from blood, obtained in a trial of the OX40 agonist ivuxolimab. These receptors all stem from an adult with an advanced solid tumor such as melanoma, head and neck, liver or kidney cancer.

CDR3 protein: CASSPRVADTQYF. Here the CDR3 DNA reads TGTGCCAGCAGCCCCAGGGTGGCAGATACGCAGTATTTT. The chain joins TRBV5-4 to TRBJ2-3; a possible D gene is TRBD1 (5 bases). The CDR3 runs 13 residues. CDR1 and CDR2 from the germline V gene are SGHNT and YYREEE (reference sequence). Deletions cut 4 bases from V and 4 bases from J, with 10 bases between.

J is TRBJ1-5 and V is TRBV7-9; D remains ambiguous. This CDR3 is 14 amino acids long. The germline V gene has CDR1 SEHNR and CDR2 FQNEAQ (reference sequence). V was clipped by 6 bases and J by 5 bases, with 14 bases between them. The CDR3 spells CASSLNAADQPQHF. The DNA for the CDR3 is TGTGCCAGCAGTCTTAATGCCGCCGATCAGCCCCAGCATTTT.

The chain has TRBV6-1 and TRBJ2-7; TRBD2 agrees at 7 bases. The CDR3 extends over 13 amino acids. The J segment lost 3 bases and the V segment lost 6 bases, leaving 5 bases of the junction unmatched. Germline CDR1 MNHNS, CDR2 SASEGT. The CDR3 sequence: CASRGREYYEQYF. In DNA form, the CDR3 reads TGTGCCAGCAGAGGGCGGGAGTACTACGAGCAGTACTTC.